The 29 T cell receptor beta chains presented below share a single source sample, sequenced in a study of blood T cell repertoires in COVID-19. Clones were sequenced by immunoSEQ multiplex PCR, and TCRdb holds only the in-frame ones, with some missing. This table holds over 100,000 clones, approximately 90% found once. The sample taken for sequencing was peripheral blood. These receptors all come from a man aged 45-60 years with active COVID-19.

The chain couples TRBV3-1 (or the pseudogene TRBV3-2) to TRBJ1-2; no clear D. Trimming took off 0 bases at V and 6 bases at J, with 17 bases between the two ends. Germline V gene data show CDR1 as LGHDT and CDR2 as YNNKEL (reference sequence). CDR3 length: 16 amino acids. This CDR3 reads CASSQEVRGGKHGYTF. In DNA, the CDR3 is TGTGCCAGCAGCCAAGAAGTCCGGGGAGGGAAGCATGGCTACACCTTC.

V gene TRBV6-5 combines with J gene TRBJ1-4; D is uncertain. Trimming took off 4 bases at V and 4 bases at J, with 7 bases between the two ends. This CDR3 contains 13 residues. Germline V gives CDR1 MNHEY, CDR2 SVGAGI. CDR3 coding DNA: TGTGCCAGCAGTTCCCCCAGTAATGAAAAACTGTTTTTT. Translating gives CASSSPSNEKLFF.

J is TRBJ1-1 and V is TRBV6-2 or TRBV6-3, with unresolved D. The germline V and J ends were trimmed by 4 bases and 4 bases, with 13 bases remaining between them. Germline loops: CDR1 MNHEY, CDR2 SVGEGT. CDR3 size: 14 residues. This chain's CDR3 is CASSFSRGGTEAFF. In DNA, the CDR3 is TGTGCCAGCAGTTTCTCGCGAGGAGGCACTGAAGCTTTCTTT.

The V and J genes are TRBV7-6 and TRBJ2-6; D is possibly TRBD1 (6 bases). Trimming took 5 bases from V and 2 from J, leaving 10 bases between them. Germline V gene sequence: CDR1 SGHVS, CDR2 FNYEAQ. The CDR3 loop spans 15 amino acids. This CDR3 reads CASSNQGTGANVLTF. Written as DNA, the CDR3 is TGTGCCAGCAGCAACCAGGGGACTGGGGCCAACGTCCTGACTTTC.

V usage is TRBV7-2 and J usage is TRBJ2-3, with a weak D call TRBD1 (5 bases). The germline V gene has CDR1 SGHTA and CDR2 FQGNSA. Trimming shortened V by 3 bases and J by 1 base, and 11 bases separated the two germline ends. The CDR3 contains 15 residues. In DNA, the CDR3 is TGTGCCAGCAGCTTCGGATTAGGGGGCACAGATACGCAGTATTTT. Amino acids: CASSFGLGGTDTQYF.

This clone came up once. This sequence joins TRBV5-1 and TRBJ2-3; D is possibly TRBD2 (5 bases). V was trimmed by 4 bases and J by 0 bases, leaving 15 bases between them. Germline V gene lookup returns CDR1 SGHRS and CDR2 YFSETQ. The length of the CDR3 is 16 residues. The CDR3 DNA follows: TGCGCCAGCAGCCCCACTCCGGGAACGAGCACAGATACGCAGTATTTT. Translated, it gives CASSPTPGTSTDTQYF.

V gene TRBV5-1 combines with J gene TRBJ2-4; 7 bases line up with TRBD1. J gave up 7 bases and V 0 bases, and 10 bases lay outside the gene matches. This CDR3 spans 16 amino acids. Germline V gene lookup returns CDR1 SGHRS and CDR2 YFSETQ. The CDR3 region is CASSLGPQGTQNIQYF. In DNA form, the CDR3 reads TGCGCCAGCAGCTTGGGGCCACAGGGGACCCAGAACATTCAGTACTTC.

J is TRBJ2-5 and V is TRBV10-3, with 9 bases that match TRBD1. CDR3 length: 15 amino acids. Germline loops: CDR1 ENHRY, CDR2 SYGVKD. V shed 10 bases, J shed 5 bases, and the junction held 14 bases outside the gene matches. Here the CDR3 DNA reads TGTGCCACCACCCCGGGGACAGGGAATAAGGAGACCCAGTACTTC. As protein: CATTPGTGNKETQYF.

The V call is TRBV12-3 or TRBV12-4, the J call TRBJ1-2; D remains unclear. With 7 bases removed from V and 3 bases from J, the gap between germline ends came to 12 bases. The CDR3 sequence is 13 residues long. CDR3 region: CASTAFRDYGYTF. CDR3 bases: TGTGCCAGCACCGCCTTTAGAGACTATGGCTACACCTTC.

The CDR3 DNA follows: TGTGCCAGCAGCCTTACCGGGGGTGGAACAGATACGCAGTATTTT. Translation gives CASSLTGGGTDTQYF. The rearrangement links TRBV9 to TRBJ2-3; D might be TRBD2 (6 bases). This CDR3 is built from 15 residues. CDR1 SGDLS and CDR2 YYNGEE come from the germline V gene. Trimming removed 4 bases from V and 3 bases from J, with 15 bases in between.

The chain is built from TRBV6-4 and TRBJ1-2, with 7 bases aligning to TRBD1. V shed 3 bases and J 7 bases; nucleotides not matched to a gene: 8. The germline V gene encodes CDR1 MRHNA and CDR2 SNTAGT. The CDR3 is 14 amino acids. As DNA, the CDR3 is TGTGCCAGCAGTGAAGAAAGGGGGCGCGGTGGCTACACCTTC. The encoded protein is CASSEERGRGGYTF.

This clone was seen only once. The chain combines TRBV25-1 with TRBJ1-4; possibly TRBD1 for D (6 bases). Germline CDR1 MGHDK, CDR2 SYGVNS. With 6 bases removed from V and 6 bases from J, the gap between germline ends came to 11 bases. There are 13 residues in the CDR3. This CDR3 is CASRRGGDEKLFF. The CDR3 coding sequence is TGTGCCAGCAGGAGGGGGGGTGATGAAAAACTGTTTTTT.

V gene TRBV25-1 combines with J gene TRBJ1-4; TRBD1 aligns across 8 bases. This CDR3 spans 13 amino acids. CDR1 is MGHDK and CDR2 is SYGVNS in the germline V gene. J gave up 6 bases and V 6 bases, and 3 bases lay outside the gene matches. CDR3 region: CASRDRVDEKLFF. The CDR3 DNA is TGTGCCAGCAGGGACAGGGTGGATGAAAAACTGTTTTTT.

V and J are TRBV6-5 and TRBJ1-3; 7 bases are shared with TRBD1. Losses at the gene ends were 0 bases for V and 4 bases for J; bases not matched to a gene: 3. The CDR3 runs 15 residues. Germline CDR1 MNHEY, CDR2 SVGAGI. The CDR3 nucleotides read TGTGCCAGCAGTTACTCCGGGACAGCCGGAAACACCATATATTTT. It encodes CASSYSGTAGNTIYF.

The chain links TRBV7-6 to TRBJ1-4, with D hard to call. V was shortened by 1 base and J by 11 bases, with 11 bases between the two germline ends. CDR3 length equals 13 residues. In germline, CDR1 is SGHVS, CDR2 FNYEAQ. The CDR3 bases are TGTGCCAGCAGCTTAGAACGGGTTGGCAAACTGTTTTTT. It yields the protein CASSLERVGKLFF.

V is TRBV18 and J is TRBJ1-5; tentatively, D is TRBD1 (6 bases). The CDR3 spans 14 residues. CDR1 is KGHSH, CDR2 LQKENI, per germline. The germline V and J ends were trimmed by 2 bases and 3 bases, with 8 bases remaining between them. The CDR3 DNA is TGTGCCAGCTCACCAGGGGGCCCCAATCAGCCCCAGCATTTT. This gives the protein CASSPGGPNQPQHF.

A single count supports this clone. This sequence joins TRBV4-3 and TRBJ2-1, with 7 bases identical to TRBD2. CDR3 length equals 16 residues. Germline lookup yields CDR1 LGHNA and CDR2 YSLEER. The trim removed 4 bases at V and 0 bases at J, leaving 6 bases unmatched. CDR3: CASSRGAGDSYNEQFF. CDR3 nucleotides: TGCGCCAGCAGCCGCGGCGCGGGGGACTCCTACAATGAGCAGTTCTTC.

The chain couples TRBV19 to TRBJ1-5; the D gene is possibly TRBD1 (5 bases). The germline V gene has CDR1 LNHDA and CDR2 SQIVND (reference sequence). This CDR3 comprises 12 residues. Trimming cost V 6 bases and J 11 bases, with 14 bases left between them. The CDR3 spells CASRSPTRAQHF. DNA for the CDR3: TGTGCCAGTAGAAGTCCGACCAGGGCCCAGCATTTT.

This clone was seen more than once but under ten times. The CDR3 nucleotides read TGTGCCAGCAGCTTATCAGGGAACACTGAAGCTTTCTTT. It specifies CASSLSGNTEAFF. The chain uses TRBV7-6 and TRBJ1-1; D unclear. Trimming took off 2 bases at V and 1 base at J, with 5 bases between the two ends. From germline, CDR1 is SGHVS and CDR2 FNYEAQ. The CDR3 contains 13 residues.

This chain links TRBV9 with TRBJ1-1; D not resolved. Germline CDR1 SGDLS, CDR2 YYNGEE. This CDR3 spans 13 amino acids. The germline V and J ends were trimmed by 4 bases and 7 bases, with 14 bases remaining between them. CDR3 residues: CASSRNDAGEAFF. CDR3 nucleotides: TGTGCCAGCAGCAGGAACGATGCGGGTGAAGCTTTCTTT.

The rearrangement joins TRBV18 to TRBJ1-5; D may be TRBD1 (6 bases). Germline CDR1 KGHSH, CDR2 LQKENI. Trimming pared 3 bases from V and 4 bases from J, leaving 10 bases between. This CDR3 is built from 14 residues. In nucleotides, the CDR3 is TGTGCCAGCTCACCCGGAAGGGGGAATCAGCCCCAGCATTTT. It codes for CASSPGRGNQPQHF.

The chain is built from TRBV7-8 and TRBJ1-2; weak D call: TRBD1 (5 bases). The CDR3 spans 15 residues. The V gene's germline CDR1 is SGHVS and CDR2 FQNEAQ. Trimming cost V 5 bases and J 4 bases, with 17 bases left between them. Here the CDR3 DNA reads TGTGCCAGCAGCCAAAGGTCTGGGGCAGGCTATGGCTACACCTTC. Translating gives CASSQRSGAGYGYTF.

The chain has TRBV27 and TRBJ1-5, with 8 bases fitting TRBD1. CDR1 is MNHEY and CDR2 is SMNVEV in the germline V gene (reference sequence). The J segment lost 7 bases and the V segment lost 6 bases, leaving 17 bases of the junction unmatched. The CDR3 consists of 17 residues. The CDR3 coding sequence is TGTGCCAGCAGCCTAAGGGCGACAGGGGCTTTCGCGCAGCCCCAGCATTTT. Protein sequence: CASSLRATGAFAQPQHF.

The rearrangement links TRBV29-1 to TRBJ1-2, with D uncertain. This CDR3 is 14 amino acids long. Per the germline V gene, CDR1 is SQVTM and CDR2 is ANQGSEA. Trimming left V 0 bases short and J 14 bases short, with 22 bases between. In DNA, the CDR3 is TGCAGCGTTGAAGATACGGGGATCCACTCGATCGGGACCTTC. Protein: CSVEDTGIHSIGTF.

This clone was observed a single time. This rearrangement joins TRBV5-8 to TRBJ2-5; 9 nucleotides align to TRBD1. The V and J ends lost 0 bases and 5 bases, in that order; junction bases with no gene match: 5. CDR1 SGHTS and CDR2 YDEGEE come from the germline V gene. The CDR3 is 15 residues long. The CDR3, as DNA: TGTGCCAGCAGCTTGGGGGACAGGGCCGTGGAGACCCAGTACTTC. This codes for CASSLGDRAVETQYF.

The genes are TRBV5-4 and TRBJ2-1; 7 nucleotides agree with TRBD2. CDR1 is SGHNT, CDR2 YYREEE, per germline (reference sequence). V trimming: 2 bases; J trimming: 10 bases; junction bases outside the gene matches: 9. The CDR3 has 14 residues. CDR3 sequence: CASSFRFDGGEQFF. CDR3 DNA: TGTGCCAGCAGCTTCCGGTTCGACGGGGGGGAGCAGTTCTTC.

The CDR3 nucleotides read TGCGCCAGCAGCTTGCATCCATTAGCAACGGGCACTGAAGCTTTCTTT. This sequence encodes CASSLHPLATGTEAFF. V and J are TRBV5-1 and TRBJ1-1; D is ambiguous. V dropped 1 base and J dropped 4 bases, with 17 bases sitting between them. This CDR3 is built from 16 residues. The germline V gene encodes CDR1 SGHRS and CDR2 YFSETQ. The entire variable domain, with the rest obtained from reference TRBV5-1 and TRBJ1-1, is as follows: KAGVTQTPRYLIKTRGQQVTLSCSPISGHRSVSWYQQTPGQGLQFLFEYFSETQRNKGNFPGRFSGRQFSNSRSEMNVSTLELGDSALYLCASSLHPLATGTEAFFGQGTRLTVV.

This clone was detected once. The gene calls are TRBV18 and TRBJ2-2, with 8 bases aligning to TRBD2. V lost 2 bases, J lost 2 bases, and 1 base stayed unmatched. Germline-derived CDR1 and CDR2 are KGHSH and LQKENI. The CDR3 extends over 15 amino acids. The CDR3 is CASSPRTSNTGELFF. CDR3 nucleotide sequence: TGTGCCAGCTCACCAAGGACTAGCAACACCGGGGAGCTGTTTTTT.

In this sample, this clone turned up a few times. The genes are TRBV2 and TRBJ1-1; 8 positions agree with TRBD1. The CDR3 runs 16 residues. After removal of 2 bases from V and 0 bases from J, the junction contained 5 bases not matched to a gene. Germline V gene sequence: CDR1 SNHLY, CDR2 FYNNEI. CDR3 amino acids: CASSERRGRVNTEAFF. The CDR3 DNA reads TGTGCCAGCAGTGAACGCAGGGGGCGGGTGAACACTGAAGCTTTCTTT.